Listed below are T cell receptor beta chains from one sample, sequenced in a study of early T cells in non-severe SARS-CoV-2 infection. TCRdb recomputed calls from the 5' RACE reads with MiXCR, one row per CDR3 protein. The table has 17,000 or so distinct CDR3 sequences, 5% to 6% seen once; the top ten hold roughly 7.5%. Source: whole blood, taken at baseline. The receptor set was obtained from an adult who was a healthcare worker with PCR-confirmed SARS-CoV-2 infection or an uninfected control (not recorded which). CDR3s include the opening cysteine and the closing phenylalanine or tryptophan. D genes are given only for firm matches. Size is omitted from some rows. Given values are once, few, many or a class for expanded clones.

d_call | j_call | v_call | clone_size | cdr3_aa | cdr3_nt
TRBD1 | TRBJ1-2 | TRBV5-1 | many | CASSRDRDDGYTF | TGCGCCAGCAGCCGGGACAGGGATGATGGCTACACCTTC
NA | TRBJ1-1 | TRBV6-6 | medium-sized | CASTLEGAGTAFF | TGTGCCAGCACCCTAGAAGGAGCAGGGACCGCTTTCTTT
TRBD1 | TRBJ2-7 | TRBV29-1 | NA | CSVPGQKGLGQYF | TGCAGCGTCCCGGGACAGAAGGGCTTGGGGCAGTACTTC
NA | TRBJ2-5 | TRBV6-5 | few | CASSRTAGLSRETQYF | TGTGCCAGCAGCCGGACGGCAGGGTTATCTCGGGAGACCCAGTACTTC
TRBD2 | TRBJ2-2 | TRBV7-9 | few | CASSSNPGGPGELFF | TGTGCCAGCAGCTCCAATCCGGGGGGGCCCGGGGAGCTGTTTTTT
TRBD1 | TRBJ1-6 | TRBV6-5 | many | CASSYAQGAIYNSPLHF | TGTGCCAGCAGTTACGCCCAGGGGGCGATTTATAATTCACCCCTCCACTTT
NA | TRBJ1-3 | TRBV9 | NA | CASSLMAGNTIYF | TGTGCCAGCAGCCTCATGGCTGGAAACACCATATATTTT
NA | TRBJ1-1 | TRBV7-2 | few | CASSLVGGPNTEAFF | TGTGCCAGCAGCTTAGTGGGGGGACCGAACACTGAAGCTTTCTTT
TRBD2 | TRBJ2-7 | TRBV9 | many | CASSFSGFSYEQYF | TGTGCCAGCAGCTTTAGCGGGTTCTCCTACGAGCAGTACTTC
NA | TRBJ2-6 | TRBV5-1 | NA | CASSLVDSGANVLTF | TGCGCCAGCAGCTTGGTGGACTCTGGGGCCAACGTCCTGACTTTC
NA | TRBJ1-4 | TRBV16 | many | CASSLGVGEKLFF | TGTGCCAGCAGCCTTGGCGTGGGGGAAAAACTGTTTTTT
NA | TRBJ2-7 | TRBV28 | few | CATTTAFGSDEQYF | TGTGCCACCACGACGGCCTTCGGCTCGGACGAGCAGTACTTC
NA | TRBJ1-1 | TRBV5-1 | many | CASSLGRQEARNTEAFF | TGCGCCAGCAGCTTGGGCCGACAGGAGGCTAGGAACACTGAAGCTTTCTTT
NA | TRBJ1-1 | TRBV14 | many | CASSQGYTEAFF | TGTGCCAGCAGCCAAGGTTACACTGAAGCTTTCTTT
NA | TRBJ2-5 | TRBV7-6 | many | CASSLSVSRGAFMETQYF | TGTGCCAGCAGCTTAAGTGTTAGTCGAGGGGCATTTATGGAGACCCAGTACTTC
NA | TRBJ2-2 | TRBV9 | many | CASSVQGRAGELFF | TGTGCCAGCAGCGTACAGGGTCGTGCCGGGGAGCTGTTTTTT
TRBD2 | TRBJ2-1 | TRBV20-1 | few | CSAGTSGRSSYNEQFF | TGCAGTGCAGGGACTAGCGGGCGGAGCTCCTACAATGAGCAGTTCTTC
NA | TRBJ2-7 | TRBV3-1 | many | CASSQSSPLRNEQYF | TGTGCCAGCAGCCAAAGTTCCCCCTTGAGGAACGAGCAGTACTTC
NA | TRBJ1-5 | TRBV7-6 | many | CASSLGSGVSNQPQHF | TGTGCCAGCAGCTTAGGCTCAGGGGTAAGCAATCAGCCCCAGCATTTT
TRBD2 | TRBJ2-1 | TRBV5-6 | many | CASSALAGVYNEQFF | TGTGCCAGCAGCGCTTTAGCGGGGGTGTACAATGAGCAGTTCTTC
TRBD1 | TRBJ1-2 | TRBV29-1 | few | CSASVLGQYYGYTF | TGCAGCGCCTCAGTCTTGGGACAGTACTATGGCTACACCTTC
NA | TRBJ1-3 | TRBV6-1 | few | CAGEEGSGNTIYF | TGTGCCGGGGAAGAGGGAAGCGGAAACACCATATATTTT
TRBD2 | TRBJ2-3 | TRBV4-3 | many | CASSQDPAGGRGDTQYF | TGCGCCAGCAGCCAAGATCCAGCGGGGGGGCGAGGAGATACGCAGTATTTT
NA | TRBJ1-1 | TRBV12-3/TRBV12-4 | many | CASSGRVWNTEAFF | TGTGCCAGCAGTGGCCGGGTTTGGAACACTGAAGCTTTCTTT
NA | TRBJ1-2 | TRBV7-2 | medium-sized | CASSRTEGYGYTF | TGTGCCAGCAGCCGTACAGAGGGCTATGGCTACACCTTC
TRBD2 | TRBJ2-5 | TRBV6-5 | many | CASRQTARLAGGQETQYF | TGTGCCAGCAGGCAAACTGCCCGACTAGCGGGGGGGCAAGAGACCCAGTACTTC
NA | TRBJ1-6 | TRBV5-1 | NA | CASSLESWGNNSPLHF | TGCGCCAGCAGCTTGGAATCTTGGGGGAACAATTCACCCCTCCACTTT
NA | TRBJ2-4 | TRBV7-2 | many | CASSLPGIRNIQYF | TGTGCCAGCAGCTTACCGGGAATCCGGAACATTCAGTACTTC
NA | TRBJ2-6 | TRBV3-1 | many | CASSQDSTGANVLTF | TGTGCCAGCAGCCAAGATTCTACAGGGGCCAACGTCCTGACTTTC
NA | TRBJ1-4 | TRBV6-6 | medium-sized | CASSPTSLIELFF | TGTGCCAGCAGTCCCACCTCGCTCATAGAACTGTTTTTT
NA | TRBJ2-7 | TRBV7-9 | NA | CASSLVGIEQYF | TGTGCCAGCAGCTTAGTGGGCATCGAGCAGTACTTC
TRBD2 | TRBJ2-1 | TRBV20-1 | medium-sized | CSARALGLASVDNEQFF | TGCAGTGCTAGAGCCCTAGGACTAGCGAGCGTCGACAATGAGCAGTTCTTC
NA | TRBJ2-7 | TRBV5-6 | NA | CASSRYGVRIDYEQYF | TGTGCCAGCAGCCGATATGGCGTAAGGATCGACTACGAGCAGTACTTC
NA | TRBJ1-1 | TRBV13 | many | CASSLKVPDGTEAFF | TGTGCCAGCAGCTTAAAGGTCCCAGACGGCACTGAAGCTTTCTTT
NA | TRBJ2-3 | TRBV7-2 | many | CASSTTYTDTQYF | TGTGCCAGCAGCACCACTTACACAGATACGCAGTATTTT
NA | TRBJ2-7 | TRBV3-1 | many | CASSQQRSYEQYF | TGTGCCAGCAGCCAACAGCGCTCCTACGAGCAGTACTTC
TRBD1 | TRBJ2-2 | TRBV11-3 | NA | CASSAGGYTGELFF | TGTGCCAGCAGCGCAGGGGGATACACCGGGGAGCTGTTTTTT
NA | TRBJ2-5 | TRBV3-1 | few | CASSQDNYPQETQYF | TGTGCCAGCAGCCAAGATAACTATCCACAAGAGACCCAGTACTTC
NA | TRBJ2-3 | TRBV7-9 | many | CASSPGDRTDTQYF | TGTGCCAGCAGCCCCGGGGATAGGACAGATACGCAGTATTTT
NA | TRBJ2-3 | TRBV6-6 | many | CASSRQQRGHTDTQYF | TGTGCCAGCAGCCGGCAGCAGCGGGGACACACAGATACGCAGTATTTT
NA | TRBJ2-3 | TRBV19 | many | CARRYWGDRSTDTQYF | TGTGCCAGGAGGTACTGGGGGGACAGAAGCACAGATACGCAGTATTTT
TRBD2 | TRBJ2-5 | TRBV10-3 | many | CAISDGSGGASRETQYF | TGTGCCATCAGTGATGGTAGCGGGGGGGCCTCCAGGGAGACCCAGTACTTC
NA | TRBJ1-2 | TRBV7-9 | many | CASSPSAAFIDYGYTF | TGTGCCAGCAGCCCTTCCGCGGCTTTTATAGACTATGGCTACACCTTC
TRBD1 | TRBJ1-1 | TRBV19 | many | CASSTQGAPEAFF | TGTGCCAGTAGTACTCAGGGGGCACCTGAAGCTTTCTTT
NA | TRBJ2-7 | TRBV2 | many | CAGTPQGVHEQYF | TGTGCCGGAACTCCCCAGGGTGTCCACGAGCAGTACTTC
NA | TRBJ2-7 | TRBV18 | many | CASSPVGWSSSYEQYF | TGTGCCAGCTCACCAGTTGGCTGGTCCAGCTCCTACGAGCAGTACTTC
NA | TRBJ2-2 | TRBV7-3 | many | CASSLGGSANTGELFF | TGTGCCAGCAGCTTAGGGGGCAGCGCGAACACCGGGGAGCTGTTTTTT
TRBD2 | TRBJ2-7 | TRBV5-1 | many | CASSLYPGGGYEQYF | TGCGCCAGCAGCTTGTACCCCGGGGGAGGGTACGAGCAGTACTTC
NA | TRBJ2-7 | TRBV7-6 | many | CASSITGATSYEQYF | TGTGCCAGCAGCATAACCGGGGCAACCTCCTACGAGCAGTACTTC
NA | TRBJ1-1 | TRBV19 | many | CATLGGGLTEAFF | TGTGCCACGCTGGGGGGGGGCCTCACTGAAGCTTTCTTT
TRBD1 | TRBJ1-6 | TRBV7-6 | many | CASSVTGVSPLHF | TGTGCCAGCAGCGTTACAGGGGTGTCACCCCTCCACTTT
NA | TRBJ2-5 | TRBV5-1 | NA | CASSDVISTETQYF | TGCGCCAGCAGCGACGTCATTTCTACGGAGACCCAGTACTTC
TRBD1 | TRBJ2-3 | TRBV6-6 | many | CASSGTVLTDTQYF | TGTGCCAGCAGCGGGACAGTCCTTACAGATACGCAGTATTTT
TRBD2 | TRBJ2-1 | TRBV7-9 | many | CASSSGLAVNEQFF | TGTGCCAGCAGCTCGGGACTAGCGGTAAATGAGCAGTTCTTC
NA | TRBJ2-2 | TRBV7-6 | NA | CAGGIQGGELFF | TGTGCCGGGGGGATACAGGGCGGGGAGCTGTTTTTT